This T cell receptor beta chain was profiled in a study of regulatory T cells in long-lasting Graves disease. Whole-study findings and limits: TCR diversity was lower in persistent Graves' patients (versus newly diagnosed ones).

Note on this clonotype: Its antigen is not identified.

The CDR3 is 14 amino acids. The V gene's germline CDR1 is LNHDA and CDR2 SQIVND (reference sequence). For TCR beta, libraries came from iRepertoire HTBI primers and Arm-PCR of CDR3 regions. MiXCR was run by TCRdb on the multiplex PCR reads, yielding one entry per CDR3 protein. Here the sample spans about 460,000 distinct CDR3 sequences, 12% to 15% being singletons. Time point given: newly diagnosed GD, antithyroid drugs for less than 3 months. TCR sequences were obtained from RNA taken from PBMCs. The same sample was also used in a study of T cells in Graves' hyperthyroidism and ophthalmopathy.

The V call is TRBV19, the J call TRBJ2-1; possibly TRBD1 or TRBD2 for D (5 bases each). The J call could be wrong; TRBJ2-5 is a better fit for the DNA end. Sample: peripheral blood mononuclear cells (PBMCs), taken at new diagnosis, from a patient treated with antithyroid drugs. The receptor was derived from a woman aged 45-59 years with Graves disease. Here the CDR3 DNA reads TGTGCCAGTAGTATGTCGGGGCCTCAAGAGACCCAGTACTTC. Translation: CASSMSGPQETQYF.